One and the same sample provided the 24 T cell receptor beta chains below, sequenced in a study of tumor-infiltrating lymphocytes in glioblastoma multiforme listed by TCRdb under 2017. The data were produced on an Illumina HiSeq 2500. A modified ARM-PCR protocol with multiple V-beta primers and a C-beta primer was used to build TCRB libraries from RNA via three nested multiplex PCR rounds. TCRdb trimmed the raw reads at Q25, called clones with MiXCR and kept productive beta chains. Each entry is one CDR3 protein sequence, shown with its most common DNA and genes. This sample gives about 8,400 distinct CDR3 sequences in total; around 80% of them show up just once. The ten top clones hold 51% of the sample. Input material: brain tumor tissue. These receptors were taken from a male donor with glioblastoma.

This clonotype has just a few counts. The junction departs from the called germline gene at one end, perhaps through a read error. The V and J genes are TRBV5-1 and TRBJ2-1, with unresolved D. Germline CDR1 reads SGHRS; CDR2 reads YFSETQ. The CDR3 spans 14 residues. The CDR3 region is CASSSGRDYNEQFF. The CDR3 region has the DNA TGCGCCAGCAGCAGTGGACGAGATTACAATGAGCAATTCTTC.

This clonotype was seen only once. A read error may account for a junction end that differs from germline. V usage is TRBV11-2 and J usage is TRBJ2-5; no definite D call. The CDR3 sequence is 15 residues long. Per the germline V gene, CDR1 is SGHAT and CDR2 is FQNNGV. CDR3: CAGSLVVGLQETHYF. CDR3 sequence (DNA): TGTGCCGGTAGCTTAGTAGTGGGCTTGCAAGAGACCCATTACTTC.

This clonotype is judged medium-sized (0.01 to 0.1%). The J gene is TRBJ1-6, the V gene TRBV6-5; 7 bases agree with TRBD1. Germline assignment: CDR1 MNHEY and CDR2 SVGAGI. Losses at the gene ends were 2 bases for V and 12 bases for J; bases not matched to a gene: 4. The CDR3 is 13 residues long. In nucleotides, the CDR3 is TGTGCCAGCAGTTACAAAGGGGGCGGACCCCTCCACTTT. Protein sequence: CASSYKGGGPLHF.

This clonotype was counted once. Compared with germline, one end of the junction differs, possibly owing to a read error. The chain is built from TRBV6-5 and TRBJ2-7; D is possibly TRBD2 (6 bases). This CDR3 region has 15 residues. Per germline, CDR1 MNHEY and CDR2 SVGAGI. The CDR3, as DNA: TGTGCCAGCAGTTCGTTCGGGGGACCCTCCTACGAGCGGTACTTC. Its protein product is CASSSFGGPSYERYF.

Turning to this clonotype: A read error may account for a junction end that differs from germline. The chain combines TRBV20-1 with TRBJ1-6; D is perhaps TRBD1 (5 bases). This CDR3 is 15 amino acids long. The germline V gene has CDR1 DFQATT and CDR2 SNEGSKA (reference sequence). CDR3 nucleotides: TGTAGTGCTAGAGGGCGGGGCTCCGTGAATACACCCCTCCACTTT. Encoded protein: CSARGRGSVNTPLHF.

In regard to this clonotype: Compared with germline, one end of the junction differs, possibly owing to a read error. The chain recombines TRBV11-1 with TRBJ2-2; D unclear. This CDR3 region has 11 residues. Per germline, CDR1 SGHAT and CDR2 FQDESV (reference sequence). CDR3 sequence: CATLGTVELFF. The DNA of the CDR3 is TGTGCCACCTTGGGCACCGTGGAGCTGTTTTTT.

The rearrangement links TRBV11-2 to TRBJ2-1; 7 nucleotides match TRBD1. The V segment lost 0 bases and the J segment 6 bases; nucleotides outside the gene matches: 8. CDR3 length: 16 residues. Germline V gene lookup returns CDR1 SGHAT and CDR2 FQNNGV. The CDR3 here is CASSLDRGPSRNEQFF. CDR3 coding DNA: TGTGCCAGCAGCTTAGATAGGGGGCCTTCGCGCAATGAGCAGTTCTTC.

The chain employs TRBV20-1 and TRBJ2-2; D is unresolved. Per germline, CDR1 DFQATT and CDR2 SNEGSKA (reference sequence). The CDR3 totals 11 residues. V lost 1 base and J lost 4, with 1 base in between. This chain's CDR3 is CSARATGELFF. As DNA, the CDR3 is TGCAGTGCTAGAGCCACCGGGGAGCTGTTTTTT.

Note on this clonotype: One end of the junction is discordant with germline, which a read error may explain. The gene calls are TRBV4-1 and TRBJ1-1, with D uncertain. Germline CDR1 reads MGHRA; CDR2 reads YSYEKL. The CDR3 runs to 13 residues. Here the CDR3 reads CASTQDISTEAFF. The CDR3 DNA is TGCGCCAGCACCCAAGATATTTCGACTGAGGCTTTCTTT.

In its sample, this clonotype ranks as medium-sized. V and J are TRBV5-1 and TRBJ2-5; no firm D call. V was pared by 3 bases and J by 3 bases, with 9 bases between. The CDR3 is 13 amino acids. The V gene's germline CDR1 is SGHRS and CDR2 YFSETQ. Here the CDR3 reads CASSSDREETQYF. Here the CDR3 DNA reads TGCGCCAGCAGCTCAGACCGAGAAGAGACCCAGTACTTC.

On this clonotype: Its ends do not fully match the called genes, so a read error is possible. The chain couples TRBV11-2 to TRBJ2-1; perhaps TRBD2 as D (6 bases). Germline assignment: CDR1 SGHAT and CDR2 FQNNGV. The CDR3 has 19 residues. The CDR3 sequence is CASSLDFPPSQGGGDELFF. CDR3 nucleotides: TGTGCCAGCAGCTTAGATTTCCCCCCCTCTCAGGGAGGTGGGGATGAGCTGTTCTTT.

The genes are TRBV12-3 or TRBV12-4 and TRBJ2-3; no clear D gene. Trimming shortened V by 6 bases and J by 6 bases, and 13 bases separated the two germline ends. The CDR3 runs 13 residues. In DNA, the CDR3 is TGTGCCAGCAGCCCCAGGTCGCCTGATACGCAGTATTTT. Protein sequence: CASSPRSPDTQYF.

This clonotype has ten or more counts. The chain combines TRBV30 with TRBJ2-1, with D unresolved. CDR1 and CDR2 (germline): GTSNPN, SVGIG (reference sequence). The CDR3 has 15 residues. Deletions cut 1 base from V and 5 bases from J, with 15 bases between. The CDR3 DNA reads as TGTGCCTGGAGTGACCTTGCCGGCACCCACAATGAGCAGTTCTTC. As protein: CAWSDLAGTHNEQFF. Combining the CDR3 with reference TRBV30 and TRBJ2-1 gives the whole variable domain SQTIHQWPATLVQPVGSPLSLECTVEGTSNPNLYWYRQAAGRGLQLLFYSVGIGQISSEVPQNLSASRPQDRQFILSSKKLLLSDSGFYLCAWSDLAGTHNEQFFGPGTRLTVL.

The V and J genes are TRBV5-1 and TRBJ2-3, with D unclear. There are 14 residues in the CDR3. CDR1 and CDR2 (germline): SGHRS, YFSETQ. V lost 0 bases to trimming and J lost 2 bases, with 7 bases between them. CDR3 sequence (DNA): TGCGCCAGCAGCTTGGAGGCAGCCACAGATACGCAGTATTTT. Amino acid sequence: CASSLEAATDTQYF.

J is TRBJ1-1 and V is TRBV7-9, with D possibly matching TRBD1 (5 bases). V lost 3 bases and J lost 3, with 14 bases in between. The V gene's germline CDR1 is SEHNR and CDR2 FQNEAQ (reference sequence). This CDR3 comprises 15 residues. As DNA, the CDR3 is TGTGCCAGCAGCTTCCCGAATCCGGGGCACACTGAAGCTTTCTTT. Translation gives CASSFPNPGHTEAFF. Filled out from reference TRBV7-9 and TRBJ1-1, the complete variable domain reads DTGVSQNPRHKITKRGQNVTFRCDPISEHNRLYWYRQTLGQGPEFLTYFQNEAQLEKSRLLSDRFSAERPKGSFSTLEIQRTEQGDSAMYLCASSFPNPGHTEAFFGQGTRLTVV.

This sequence joins TRBV14 and TRBJ2-1, with 10 bases fitting TRBD2. J gave up 9 bases and V 5 bases, and 10 bases lay outside the gene matches. The germline gives CDR1 SGHDN, CDR2 FVKESK. The CDR3 loop spans 15 amino acids. The CDR3 loop is CASSIPLAGDLEQFF. CDR3 DNA: TGTGCCAGCAGCATTCCGCTAGCGGGAGATCTTGAGCAGTTCTTC.

A note on this clonotype: The conserved phenylalanine or tryptophan is not found at the CDR3 terminus, so this likely reflects a read error. This chain's CDR3 is CASRVEQDEQFL. Here the CDR3 DNA reads TGTGCCAGCAGGGTGGAGCAAGATGAGCAGTTCTTA. V is TRBV11-2 and J is TRBJ2-1; D unresolved. This CDR3 region has 12 residues. Trimming stripped 6 bases from V and 8 bases from J, with 11 bases between. Per the germline V gene, CDR1 is SGHAT and CDR2 is FQNNGV.

This chain links TRBV20-1 with TRBJ2-5, with unresolved D. The CDR3 extends over 12 amino acids. Germline-derived CDR1 and CDR2 are DFQATT and SNEGSKA (reference sequence). Trimming removed 8 bases from V and 7 bases from J, with 17 bases in between. DNA for the CDR3: TGCAGTACTGGTAGGACCCTCGGGACCCAGTACTTC. Its protein is CSTGRTLGTQYF.

The chain is built from TRBV11-1 and TRBJ2-5; D is perhaps TRBD1 (6 bases). This CDR3 has 16 residues. Germline lookup yields CDR1 SGHAT and CDR2 FQDESV (reference sequence). V was cut by 5 bases and J by 5 bases, with 21 bases left in between. The chain's CDR3 is CASSLPGHRAMETQYF. CDR3 bases: TGTGCCAGCAGCCTCCCGGGACATAGGGCAATGGAGACCCAGTACTTC.

Note on this clonotype: One end of the junction fails to match germline, which may point to a read error. The chain recombines TRBV11-2 with TRBJ2-5; no reliable D call. This CDR3 has 15 amino acids. Germline V gene data show CDR1 as SGHAT and CDR2 as FQNNGV. CDR3 DNA: TGTGCCAGCAGCTTAGTAGTGGGCTTGCAAGAGACCCAATGTTTC. The encoded protein is CASSLVVGLQETQCF.

On this clonotype itself: Since a much larger clone is just one base distant, this may be a read error. J is TRBJ2-1 and V is TRBV24-1; a weak D match, TRBD1 (6 bases). This CDR3 comprises 16 residues. Germline CDR1 reads KGHDR; CDR2 reads SFDVKD. CDR3 in amino acids: CATSDLSLGASDERFF. DNA for the CDR3: TGTGCCACCAGTGATTTATCACTGGGGGCCAGCGATGAGCGGTTCTTC.

This clonotype was seen only a few times. The CDR3 nucleotides are TGTGCCAGCAGCCTTCCCACAGATACGCAGTATTTT. This encodes CASSLPTDTQYF. The rearrangement uses TRBV4-2 and TRBJ2-3, with D hard to call. Deletions cut 4 bases from V and 2 bases from J, with 4 bases between. This CDR3 comprises 12 residues. The V gene's germline CDR1 is LGHNA and CDR2 YNFKEQ.

V is TRBV29-1 and J is TRBJ2-1, with 7 nucleotides matching TRBD2. Germline V gives CDR1 SQVTM, CDR2 ANQGSEA. The CDR3 covers 12 residues. V lost 5 bases, J lost 9 bases, and 7 bases stayed unmatched. Here the CDR3 DNA reads TGCAGCGTTCTATCGGGGGAGGGTGAGCAGTTCTTC. The encoded protein is CSVLSGEGEQFF.

This clonotype was seen repeatedly, ten times or more. CDR3 in amino acids: CASSYGTHSYEQYF. The CDR3 coding sequence is TGTGCCAGCAGTTACGGGACACACTCCTACGAGCAGTACTTC. V and J are TRBV6-2 or TRBV6-3 and TRBJ2-7; the D gene is possibly TRBD1 (6 bases). Germline values: CDR1 MNHEY, CDR2 SVGEGT. The ends were cut back, 2 bases at V and 0 bases at J, with 8 bases in the middle. This CDR3 has 14 residues.